Following are 16 T cell receptor beta chains from one sample sequenced in a study of glioma-infiltrating T cells. Using RNA template, CDR3s of TCR alpha and beta were amplified with iRepertoire arm-PCR. Via MiXCR, TCRdb re-called the multiplex PCR reads, giving one row per CDR3 protein. In the table there are roughly 3,600 distinct CDR3 sequences, around 85% of which are singletons. Sequencing was performed on glioma tissue, nonneoplastic brain tissue, or PBMCs (not recorded which). These receptors were taken from a human donor with low-grade glioma or glioblastoma, undergoing nonglioma brain surgery, or in good health (not recorded which).

In regard to this clonotype: Mismatch with germline at one junction end may stem from a read error. This beta chain is an unintended read in a library built for alpha chains; its size means little. The chain recombines TRBV6-5 with TRBJ1-2; unclear D gene. There are 15 residues in the CDR3. Germline V lookup: CDR1 MNHEY, CDR2 SVGAGI. Written as DNA, the CDR3 is TGTGCCATCAGTGAATCGGTTGGTGAGGACTATGGCTACACCTTC. Its translation is CAISESVGEDYGYTF.

On this clonotype: Because the library targeted alpha chains, this beta chain is an off-target read whose size means little. J is TRBJ2-7 and V is TRBV6-2 or TRBV6-3; tentatively, D is TRBD1 (6 bases). V was pared by 4 bases and J by 6 bases, with 10 bases between. CDR1 and CDR2 from the germline V gene are MNHEY and SVGEGT. The CDR3 extends over 12 amino acids. In DNA, the CDR3 is TGTGCCAGCAGTTCCGGACAGTTCGAGCAGTACTTC. It specifies CASSSGQFEQYF.

With regard to this clonotype: A library prepared for alpha chains yielded this beta chain as an off-target read; its size is of little meaning. This chain connects TRBV6-2 or TRBV6-3 to TRBJ2-3; maybe TRBD2 (6 bases). Germline lookup yields CDR1 MNHEY and CDR2 SVGEGT. The V end was cut by 7 bases, the J end by 2 bases, with 16 bases between. This CDR3 contains 15 residues. The CDR3 loop is CASIKRDSFTDTQYF. In DNA form, the CDR3 reads TGTGCCAGCATAAAACGGGACTCATTCACAGATACGCAGTATTTT.

In the case of this clonotype: The library was prepared for alpha chains; this beta chain is a stray read, so its frequency means little. The chain is built from TRBV7-2 and TRBJ1-6, with 8 bases matching TRBD1. Germline V gives CDR1 SGHTA, CDR2 FQGNSA. The V segment lost 5 bases and the J segment 5 bases; nucleotides outside the gene matches: 14. There are 18 residues in the CDR3. This chain's CDR3 is CASSQQTRDRSNNSPLHF. CDR3 coding DNA: TGTGCCAGCAGCCAACAGACCCGGGACAGGTCGAATAATTCACCCCTCCACTTT.

As concerns this clonotype: The library was designed around alpha chains, so this beta chain is a stray read whose abundance carries little weight. The genes are TRBV6-5 and TRBJ2-3, with a weak D call TRBD2 (6 bases). The V gene lost 7 bases and the J gene lost 2 bases, with 16 bases spanning the gap. The CDR3 sequence is 15 residues long. CDR1 is MNHEY and CDR2 is SVGAGI in the germline V gene. In DNA form, the CDR3 reads TGTGCCAGCATTATCCAGGCGGGGCTCACAGATACGCAGTATTTT. Translated: CASIIQAGLTDTQYF.

Points on this clonotype: This beta chain was picked up by a library intended for alpha chains and is off target, so its count carries little meaning. The rearrangement links TRBV2 to TRBJ1-2; D unclear. Germline V gene data show CDR1 as SNHLY and CDR2 as FYNNEI. The CDR3 is made up of 13 amino acids. V lost 0 bases to trimming and J lost 0 bases, with 2 bases between them. CDR3 sequence reads: CASSEAANYGYTF. CDR3 DNA sequence: TGTGCCAGCAGTGAAGCAGCTAACTATGGCTACACCTTC. Full variable domain (missing parts from reference TRBV2 and TRBJ1-2): EPEVTQTPSHQVTQMGQEVILRCVPISNHLYFYWYRQILGQKVEFLVSFYNNEISEKSEIFDDQFSVERPDGSNFTLKIRSTKLEDSAMYFCASSEAANYGYTFGSGTRLTVV.

As for this clonotype: The junction differs from germline at one of its ends, possibly a read error. The library was built for alpha chains, so this beta chain is an off-target read and its size means little. The chain combines TRBV24-1 with TRBJ1-5; D uncertain. The CDR3 is made up of 13 amino acids. Germline V gene sequence: CDR1 KGHDR, CDR2 SFDVKD. The CDR3: CAASDRSSDPQHF. The CDR3 DNA reads TGTGCCGCCAGTGATCGCTCCTCAGATCCCCAGCATTTT.

Notes on this clonotype: The library was built for alpha chains, so this beta chain is an off-target read and its size means little. The V call is TRBV20-1, the J call TRBJ2-7; possibly TRBD2 for D (6 bases). The germline CDR1 and CDR2 sequences are DFQATT and SNEGSKA (reference sequence). The germline V and J ends were trimmed by 0 bases and 3 bases, with 12 bases remaining between them. The CDR3 runs 14 residues. DNA of the CDR3: TGCAGTGCTAGAGATCACCCAGCGGGCTACGAGCAGTACTTC. Amino acid sequence: CSARDHPAGYEQYF.

About this clonotype itself: Its ends do not fully match the called genes, so a read error is possible. As an off-target read in a library built for alpha chains, this beta chain has a frequency of little significance. V gene TRBV6-1 combines with J gene TRBJ2-7, with D uncertain. In germline, CDR1 is MNHNS, CDR2 SASEGT. The CDR3 length is 11 residues. CDR3 loop: CAISRGEEQYF. The CDR3 DNA reads as TGTGCCATCAGTCGTGGGGAAGAGCAGTACTTC.

The table lists this clonotype with a count of one. The library was prepared for alpha chains; this beta chain is a stray read, so its frequency means little. V gene TRBV11-2 combines with J gene TRBJ2-1, with TRBD2 matching over 9 bases. V lost 1 base and J lost 7; bases outside the gene matches: 5. This CDR3 contains 15 residues. Germline CDR1 and CDR2: SGHAT and FQNNGV. CDR3 loop: CASSLGTSVENEQFF. The CDR3 DNA reads TGTGCCAGCAGCTTAGGGACTAGCGTAGAGAATGAGCAGTTCTTC.

A note on this clonotype: Within a library made for alpha chains, this beta chain is off target, and its count is uninformative. The chain links TRBV6-2 or TRBV6-3 to TRBJ1-2; TRBD1 matches at 9 bases. The germline CDR1 and CDR2 sequences are MNHEY and SVGEGT. J gave up 8 bases and V 2 bases, and 18 bases lay outside the gene matches. The CDR3 has 18 amino acids. CDR3 in amino acids: CASSYSRWTGEELRGYTF. DNA of the CDR3: TGTGCCAGCAGTTACAGTCGATGGACAGGGGAGGAGTTGAGAGGCTACACCTTC.

In regard to this clonotype: This beta chain appears as a stray read in a library generated for alpha chains; its size is not informative. The chain couples TRBV4-1 to TRBJ1-1; 8 nucleotides agree with TRBD1. The CDR3 has 15 residues. Unmatched junction bases numbered 0, after V lost 0 bases and J lost 0 bases. Germline V gene sequence: CDR1 MGHRA, CDR2 YSYEKL. The CDR3 nucleotides read TGCGCCAGCAGCCAAGAGGACAGGGTGAACACTGAAGCTTTCTTT. Encoded protein: CASSQEDRVNTEAFF.

Note on this clonotype: This beta chain is an unintended read in a library built for alpha chains; its size means little. The V and J genes are TRBV6-2 or TRBV6-3 and TRBJ2-3, with D unclear. The CDR3 contains 12 residues. Trimming shortened V by 5 bases and J by 9 bases, and 12 bases separated the two germline ends. Germline CDR1 and CDR2: MNHEY and SVGEGT. Written as DNA, the CDR3 is TGTGCCAGCAGTGCAAACCGAGAGACGCAGTATTTT. This gives the protein CASSANRETQYF.

A remark on this clonotype: Being off target in a library aimed at alpha chains, this beta chain has a size of little meaning. V gene TRBV18 combines with J gene TRBJ1-1; D call uncertain. CDR1 is KGHSH and CDR2 is LQKENI in the germline V gene. This CDR3 comprises 15 residues. The V end was cut by 0 bases, the J end by 2 bases, with 10 bases between. The CDR3 protein is CASSPPSRTNTEAFF. The DNA of the CDR3 is TGTGCCAGCTCACCACCGTCACGGACCAACACTGAAGCTTTCTTT.

In the case of this clonotype: Being off target in a library aimed at alpha chains, this beta chain has a size of little meaning. V and J are TRBV27 and TRBJ1-5; 8 bases align to TRBD1. Germline V gene data show CDR1 as MNHEY and CDR2 as SMNVEV (reference sequence). The CDR3 spans 13 residues. The junction had 2 bases not matched to a gene; V was cut back by 4 bases and J by 6 bases. CDR3 nucleotides: TGTGCCAGCAGTTGGGGACAGGCTCAGCCCCAGCATTTT. This sequence encodes CASSWGQAQPQHF.

This clonotype was observed a handful of times. This beta chain slipped into a library made for alpha chains as a stray read, so its size is not meaningful. The V call is TRBV5-1, the J call TRBJ2-7, with D possibly TRBD1 on 5 matching bases. Germline V gene sequence: CDR1 SGHRS, CDR2 YFSETQ. V was pared by 1 base and J by 2 bases, with 10 bases between. The CDR3 has 14 residues. Written as DNA, the CDR3 is TGCGCCAGCAGCTTGCTTCCAGGGACCTACGAGCAGTACTTC. Translating gives CASSLLPGTYEQYF.